A single sample is the source of the 6 T cell receptor beta chains below, sequenced in a study of T cells in Graves' hyperthyroidism and ophthalmopathy. From RNA transcripts, TCR beta CDR3 regions were amplified. TCR CDR3 underwent first-round RT-PCR with the HTBI primer set. One entry per CDR3 protein, called by TCRdb with MiXCR from the multiplex PCR reads. Here the sample spans around 380,000 distinct CDR3 sequences, around an eighth being singletons. Material for sequencing was blood. The receptors were gathered from a man younger than 45 with Graves' hyperthyroidism that later progressed to Graves' ophthalmopathy.

In its sample, this clonotype was seen many times. The J gene is TRBJ1-5, the V gene TRBV19, with 8 nucleotides matching TRBD1. The CDR3 has 15 amino acids. Germline V gene sequence: CDR1 LNHDA, CDR2 SQIVND (reference sequence). J was trimmed by 3 bases and V by 7 bases; bases with no gene match: 8. CDR3 sequence: CASTPDRGSNQPQHF. In DNA form, the CDR3 reads TGTGCCAGTACACCCGACAGGGGATCCAATCAGCCCCAGCATTTT.

Many counts were recorded for this clonotype. The CDR3 DNA is TGTGCCAGCAGCCCCCCCCCGAACACTGAAGCTTTCTTT. Translation: CASSPPPNTEAFF. The V gene is TRBV7-9, the J gene TRBJ1-1; the D is unclear. V was shortened by 5 bases and J by 1 base, with 8 bases between the two germline ends. CDR1 is SEHNR, CDR2 FQNEAQ, per germline (reference sequence). The CDR3 is made up of 13 amino acids. The full variable domain, in which reference TRBV7-9 and TRBJ1-1 provide the parts outside the CDR3, is DTGVSQNPRHKITKRGQNVTFRCDPISEHNRLYWYRQTLGQGPEFLTYFQNEAQLEKSRLLSDRFSAERPKGSFSTLEIQRTEQGDSAMYLCASSPPPNTEAFFGQGTRLTVV.

The table lists this clonotype with many counts. CDR3 bases: TGTGCCAGCACACCACCCCTTACCGGGACGGATGGCTACACCTTC. It specifies CASTPPLTGTDGYTF. The chain carries TRBV6-1 and TRBJ1-2; TRBD1 might be the D (5 bases). The CDR3 runs 15 residues. Germline values: CDR1 MNHNS, CDR2 SASEGT. V was shortened by 7 bases and J by 6 bases, with 21 bases between the two germline ends.

The chain joins TRBV11-2 to TRBJ2-2; TRBD2 agrees at 11 bases. CDR1 is SGHAT, CDR2 FQNNGV, per germline. This CDR3 has 16 residues. With 5 bases clipped from V and 6 bases from J, the junction kept 8 bases outside the gene matches. CDR3 protein: CASSRPSGGFSGELFF. For the CDR3, the DNA is TGTGCCAGCAGCCGCCCTAGCGGGGGGTTTTCCGGGGAGCTGTTTTTT.

This clonotype showed up many times. This chain links TRBV5-5 with TRBJ2-1, with a tentative D call TRBD1 (6 bases). V gave up 4 bases and J gave up 6 bases, with 17 bases separating them. CDR1 is SGHKS and CDR2 is YYEKEE in the germline V gene (reference sequence). This CDR3 spans 15 amino acids. This CDR3 reads CASSPWTAGTNEQFF. CDR3 DNA: TGTGCCAGCAGCCCTTGGACAGCTGGTACCAATGAGCAGTTCTTC.

In this sample, this clonotype turned up a few times. The chain employs TRBV7-9 and TRBJ1-6, with D possibly matching TRBD1 (5 bases). This CDR3 is built from 16 residues. Trimming removed 3 bases at V and 7 bases at J, with 16 bases between. CDR1 is SEHNR and CDR2 is FQNEAQ in the germline V gene (reference sequence). CDR3 amino acids: CASSFWGLERNSPLHF. CDR3 coding DNA: TGTGCCAGCAGCTTCTGGGGCTTGGAACGAAATTCACCCCTCCACTTT.